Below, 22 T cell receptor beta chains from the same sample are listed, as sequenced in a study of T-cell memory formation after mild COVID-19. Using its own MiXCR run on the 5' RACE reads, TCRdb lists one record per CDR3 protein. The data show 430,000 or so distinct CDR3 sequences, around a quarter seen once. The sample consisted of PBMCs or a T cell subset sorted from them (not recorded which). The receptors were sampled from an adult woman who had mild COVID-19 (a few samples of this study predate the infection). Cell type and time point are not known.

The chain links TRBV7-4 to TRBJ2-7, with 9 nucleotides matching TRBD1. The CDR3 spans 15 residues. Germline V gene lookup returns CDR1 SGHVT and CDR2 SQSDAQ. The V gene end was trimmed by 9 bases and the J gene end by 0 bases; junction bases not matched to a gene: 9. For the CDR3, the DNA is TGTGCCAGGCCACAGGGGGCCTACAGCTCCTACGAGCAGTACTTC. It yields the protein CARPQGAYSSYEQYF.

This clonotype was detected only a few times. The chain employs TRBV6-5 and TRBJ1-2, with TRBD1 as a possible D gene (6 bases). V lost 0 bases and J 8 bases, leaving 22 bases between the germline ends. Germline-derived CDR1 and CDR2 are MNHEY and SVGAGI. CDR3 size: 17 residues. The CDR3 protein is CASSYSRRSGGAGGYTF. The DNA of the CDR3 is TGTGCCAGCAGTTACTCGAGACGTTCGGGGGGCGCGGGCGGCTACACCTTC.

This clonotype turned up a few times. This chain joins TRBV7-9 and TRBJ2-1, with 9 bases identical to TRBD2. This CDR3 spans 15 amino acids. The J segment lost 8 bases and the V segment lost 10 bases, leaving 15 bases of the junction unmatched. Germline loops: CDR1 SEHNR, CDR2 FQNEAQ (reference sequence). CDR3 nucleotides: TGTGCCAACTCGAACGGGGCGGGAGGGCCTCATGAGCAGTTCTTC. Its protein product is CANSNGAGGPHEQFF.

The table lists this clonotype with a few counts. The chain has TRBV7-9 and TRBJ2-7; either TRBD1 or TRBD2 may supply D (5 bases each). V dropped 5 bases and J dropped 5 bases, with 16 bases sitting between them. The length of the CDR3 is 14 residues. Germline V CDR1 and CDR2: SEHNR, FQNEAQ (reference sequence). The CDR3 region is CASSRRQQRDEQYF. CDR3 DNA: TGTGCCAGCAGCCGCCGACAGCAGAGGGACGAGCAGTACTTC.

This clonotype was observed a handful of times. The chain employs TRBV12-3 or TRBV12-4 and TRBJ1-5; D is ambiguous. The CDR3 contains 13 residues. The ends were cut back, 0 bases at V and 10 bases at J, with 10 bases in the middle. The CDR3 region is CASSLAVSVPQHF. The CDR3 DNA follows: TGTGCCAGCAGTTTAGCCGTATCTGTTCCCCAGCATTTT.

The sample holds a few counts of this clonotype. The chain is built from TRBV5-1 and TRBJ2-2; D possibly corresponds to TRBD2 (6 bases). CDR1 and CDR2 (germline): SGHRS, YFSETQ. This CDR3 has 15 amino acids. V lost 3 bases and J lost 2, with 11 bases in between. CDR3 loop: CASSWDGLNTGELFF. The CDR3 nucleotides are TGCGCCAGCAGCTGGGACGGACTAAACACCGGGGAGCTGTTTTTT.

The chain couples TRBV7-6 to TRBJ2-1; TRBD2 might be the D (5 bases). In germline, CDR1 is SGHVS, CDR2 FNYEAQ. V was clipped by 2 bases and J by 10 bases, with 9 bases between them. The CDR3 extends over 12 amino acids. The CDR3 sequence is CASSLNAGEQFF. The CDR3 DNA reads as TGTGCCAGCAGCTTAAATGCGGGCGAGCAGTTCTTC.

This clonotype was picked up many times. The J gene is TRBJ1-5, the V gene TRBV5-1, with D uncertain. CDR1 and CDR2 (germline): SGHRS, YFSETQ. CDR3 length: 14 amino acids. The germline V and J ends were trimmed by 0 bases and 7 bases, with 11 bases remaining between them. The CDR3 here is CASSLGAGGQPQHF. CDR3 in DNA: TGCGCCAGCAGCTTGGGGGCGGGAGGCCAGCCCCAGCATTTT.

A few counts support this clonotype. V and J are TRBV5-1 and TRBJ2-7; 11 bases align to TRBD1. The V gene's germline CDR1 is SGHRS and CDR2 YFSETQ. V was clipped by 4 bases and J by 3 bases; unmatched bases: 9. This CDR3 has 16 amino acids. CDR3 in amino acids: CASSPWGTGGIYEQYF. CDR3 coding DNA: TGCGCCAGCAGCCCTTGGGGGACAGGGGGTATCTACGAGCAGTACTTC.

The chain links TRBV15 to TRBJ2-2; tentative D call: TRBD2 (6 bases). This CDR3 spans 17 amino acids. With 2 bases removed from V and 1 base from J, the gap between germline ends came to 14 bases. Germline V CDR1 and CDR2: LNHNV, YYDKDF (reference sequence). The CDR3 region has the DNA TGTGCCACCAGCAGAAGGCCTAGCGATAGGAACACCGGGGAGCTGTTTTTT. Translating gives CATSRRPSDRNTGELFF.

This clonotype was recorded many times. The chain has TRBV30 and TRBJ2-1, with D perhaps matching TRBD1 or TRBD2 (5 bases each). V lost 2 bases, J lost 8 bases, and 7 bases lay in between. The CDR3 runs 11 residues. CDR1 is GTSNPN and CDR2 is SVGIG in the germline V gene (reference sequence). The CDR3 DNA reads TGTGCCTGGAGTTCGGGGCATGAGCAGTTCTTC. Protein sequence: CAWSSGHEQFF.

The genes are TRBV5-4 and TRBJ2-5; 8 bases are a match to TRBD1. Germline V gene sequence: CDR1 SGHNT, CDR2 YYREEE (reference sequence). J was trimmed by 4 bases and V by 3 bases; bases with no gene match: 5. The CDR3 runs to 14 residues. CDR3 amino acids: CASSSTGVGETQYF. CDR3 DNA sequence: TGTGCCAGCAGCTCGACAGGGGTGGGAGAGACCCAGTACTTC.

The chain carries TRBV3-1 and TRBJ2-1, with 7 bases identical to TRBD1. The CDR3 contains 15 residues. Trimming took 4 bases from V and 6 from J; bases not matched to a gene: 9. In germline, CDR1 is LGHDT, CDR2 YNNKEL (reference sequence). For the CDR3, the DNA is TGTGCCAGCAGCCCTCGGACAGGCCAGAGCAATGAGCAGTTCTTC. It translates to CASSPRTGQSNEQFF.

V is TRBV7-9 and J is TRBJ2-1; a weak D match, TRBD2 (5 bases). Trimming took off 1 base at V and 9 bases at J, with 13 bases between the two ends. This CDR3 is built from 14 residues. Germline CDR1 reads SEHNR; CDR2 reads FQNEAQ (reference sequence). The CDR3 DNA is TGTGCCAGCAGCTTAGGGCCCGAGGAGGCTGAGCAGTTCTTC. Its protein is CASSLGPEEAEQFF.

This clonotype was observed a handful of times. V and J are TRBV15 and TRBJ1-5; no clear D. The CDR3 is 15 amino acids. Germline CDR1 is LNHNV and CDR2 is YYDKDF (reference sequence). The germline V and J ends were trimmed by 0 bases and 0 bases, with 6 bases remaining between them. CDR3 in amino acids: CATSRERHSNQPQHF. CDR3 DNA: TGTGCCACCAGCAGAGAAAGGCATAGCAATCAGCCCCAGCATTTT.

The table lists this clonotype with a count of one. The CDR3 DNA follows: TGTGCCAGCAGCTTAGGCTCGGGACTAGCGATAAATTACAATGAGCAGTTCTTC. As protein: CASSLGSGLAINYNEQFF. The chain employs TRBV7-2 and TRBJ2-1; 10 bases are a match to TRBD2. The CDR3 consists of 18 residues. Looked up from germline, CDR1 is SGHTA and CDR2 is FQGNSA. The ends lost 1 base at V and 4 bases at J; junction bases unmatched: 10.

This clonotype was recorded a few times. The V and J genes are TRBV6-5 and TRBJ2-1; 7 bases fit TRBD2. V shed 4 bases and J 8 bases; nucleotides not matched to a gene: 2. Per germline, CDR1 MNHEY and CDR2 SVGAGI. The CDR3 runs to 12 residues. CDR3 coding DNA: TGTGCCAGCAGTTTTCGGGGGGATGAGCAGTTCTTC. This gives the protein CASSFRGDEQFF.

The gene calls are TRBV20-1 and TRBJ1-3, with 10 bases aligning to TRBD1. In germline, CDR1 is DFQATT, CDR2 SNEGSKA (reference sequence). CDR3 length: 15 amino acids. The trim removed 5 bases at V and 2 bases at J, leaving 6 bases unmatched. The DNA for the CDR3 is TGCAGTGCTCTGACGACAGGGGGCCCTGGAAACACCATATATTTT. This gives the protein CSALTTGGPGNTIYF.

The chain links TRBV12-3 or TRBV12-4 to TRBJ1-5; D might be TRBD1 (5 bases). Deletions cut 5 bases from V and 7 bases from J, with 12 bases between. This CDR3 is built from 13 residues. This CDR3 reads CASSQGRAQPQHF. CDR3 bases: TGTGCCAGCAGTCAGGGTAGGGCCCAGCCCCAGCATTTT.

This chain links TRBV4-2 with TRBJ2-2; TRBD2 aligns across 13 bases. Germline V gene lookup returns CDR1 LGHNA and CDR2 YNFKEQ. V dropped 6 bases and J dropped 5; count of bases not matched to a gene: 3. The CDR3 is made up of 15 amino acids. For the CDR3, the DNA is TGTGCCAGCAGAGGACTAGCGGGAGATACCGGGGAGCTGTTTTTT. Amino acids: CASRGLAGDTGELFF.

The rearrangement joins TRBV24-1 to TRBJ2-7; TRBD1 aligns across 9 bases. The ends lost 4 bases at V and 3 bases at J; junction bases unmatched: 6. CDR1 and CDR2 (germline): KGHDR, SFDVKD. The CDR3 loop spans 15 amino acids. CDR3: CATSEPGQGIYEQYF. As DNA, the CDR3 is TGTGCCACCAGTGAACCGGGACAGGGAATCTACGAGCAGTACTTC.

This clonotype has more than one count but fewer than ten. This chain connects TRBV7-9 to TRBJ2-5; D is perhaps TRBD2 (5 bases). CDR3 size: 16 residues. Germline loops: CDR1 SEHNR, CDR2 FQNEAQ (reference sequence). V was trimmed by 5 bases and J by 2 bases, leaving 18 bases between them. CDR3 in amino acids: CASSPRTDGKQETQYF. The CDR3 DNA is TGTGCCAGCAGCCCGCGCACGGACGGGAAACAAGAGACCCAGTACTTC.